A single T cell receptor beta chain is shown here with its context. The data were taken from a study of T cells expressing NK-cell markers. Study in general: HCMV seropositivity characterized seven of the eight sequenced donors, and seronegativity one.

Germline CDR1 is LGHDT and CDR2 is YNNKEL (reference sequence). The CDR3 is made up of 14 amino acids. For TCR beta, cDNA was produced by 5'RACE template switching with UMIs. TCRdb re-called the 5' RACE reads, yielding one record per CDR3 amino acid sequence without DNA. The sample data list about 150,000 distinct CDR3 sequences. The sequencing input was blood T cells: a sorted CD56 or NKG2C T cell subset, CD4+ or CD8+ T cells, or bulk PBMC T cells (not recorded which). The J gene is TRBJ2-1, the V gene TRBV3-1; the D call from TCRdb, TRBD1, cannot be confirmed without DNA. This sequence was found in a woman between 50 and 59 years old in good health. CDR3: CASRPPDKNNEQFF.